This entry describes one T cell receptor beta chain. This sample was taken from a study of response to subunit inactivated influenza vaccine. The CDR3 extends over 14 amino acids. Germline-derived CDR1 and CDR2 are LGHNA and YNFKEQ. V gave up 0 bases and J gave up 6 bases, with 8 bases separating them. TCRdb processed the RT-PCR reads anew with MiXCR; each CDR3 protein has one entry. Here the sample spans 700,000 to 900,000 distinct CDR3 sequences, 20% to 25% being singletons. The sequence came from a man aged 50 to 59 who received an inactivated influenza vaccine. Sequencing was performed on PBMCs from blood, taken roughly 5 days after vaccination. This sequence joins TRBV4-2 and TRBJ1-4, with D hard to call. The CDR3 nucleotides are TGTGCCAGCAGCCAAGAGCGAGGGTATGAAAAACTGTTTTTT. Translated: CASSQERGYEKLFF.